This T cell receptor beta chain comes out of a study of blood T cell repertoires in COVID-19. Whole-study context: Material from acute and convalescent COVID-19 was sourced from the United States, Italy and Spain.

Per the original data handling: Nucleated cell counts were estimated from reference gene primer amplification. Sequencing used immunoSEQ multiplex PCR; TCRdb keeps in-frame clones, though not all of them. The V and J calls and the clone size are those of that table, but D and trimming were determined from the DNA. The profile shows about 390,000 clones, about 90% of them singletons. V lost 4 bases to trimming and J lost 4 bases, with 7 bases between them. The CDR3 loop spans 13 amino acids. Germline CDR1 and CDR2: LNHNV and YYDKDF (reference sequence). Sequencing used peripheral blood. This TCR was sampled from a woman aged 60 to 75 with COVID-19, enrolled during active disease. The chain has TRBV15 and TRBJ1-4; D is ambiguous. The CDR3 sequence: CATSIGVNEKLFF. As DNA, the CDR3 is TGTGCCACCAGCATCGGTGTTAATGAAAAACTGTTTTTT.